The present TCR beta chain was sequenced within a study of graft-versus-host responses after intestinal transplantation. Overall study: Uniformly, recipients were administered anti-thymocyte globulin induction with subsequent tacrolimus and steroids for approximately 3 years. Study conclusions and caveats: Early post-transplant falls in HvG clones accompanied the peak levels of circulating GvH clones.

As to this clone: Its target is unknown.

Sequenced by immunoSEQ multiplex PCR; TCRdb stores in-frame clones only, minus some. The sample gives around 88,000 clones, roughly 87% of which show up once; approximately 18% is in the top ten. This CDR3 is 14 amino acids long. Deletions cut 5 bases from V and 2 bases from J, with 10 bases between. Germline V gene lookup returns CDR1 LNHDA and CDR2 SQIVND (reference sequence). The material sequenced was unstimulated CD8+ T cells sorted from spleen or lymph node cells, taken before intestinal transplant. The receptor was isolated from a human donor who received an intestinal transplant. This chain links TRBV19 with TRBJ2-4, with D perhaps TRBD2 (5 bases). The CDR3 is CASSERLSKNIQYF. Written as DNA, the CDR3 is TGTGCCAGTAGTGAGCGGTTGTCCAAAAACATTCAGTACTTC. The whole variable domain, filled in from reference TRBV19 and TRBJ2-4, reads DGGITQSPKYLFRKEGQNVTLSCEQNLNHDAMYWYRQDPGQGLRLIYYSQIVNDFQKGDIAEGYSVSREKKESFPLTVTSAQKNPTAFYLCASSERLSKNIQYFGAGTRLSVL.